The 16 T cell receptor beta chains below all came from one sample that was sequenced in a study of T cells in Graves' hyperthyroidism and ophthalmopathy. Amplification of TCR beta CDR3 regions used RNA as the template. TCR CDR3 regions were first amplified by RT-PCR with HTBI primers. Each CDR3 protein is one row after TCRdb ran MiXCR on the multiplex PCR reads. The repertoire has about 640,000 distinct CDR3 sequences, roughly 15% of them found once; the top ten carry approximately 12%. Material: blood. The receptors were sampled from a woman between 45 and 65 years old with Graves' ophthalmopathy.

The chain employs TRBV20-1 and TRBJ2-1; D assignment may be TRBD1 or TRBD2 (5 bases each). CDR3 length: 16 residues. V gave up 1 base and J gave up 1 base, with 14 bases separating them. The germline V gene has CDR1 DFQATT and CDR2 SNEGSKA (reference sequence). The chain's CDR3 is CSARAAGRTSYNEQFF. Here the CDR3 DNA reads TGCAGTGCTAGAGCGGCGGGCAGGACATCCTACAATGAGCAGTTCTTC.

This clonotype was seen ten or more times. The CDR3: CASSFPGGQPQHF. The CDR3 coding sequence is TGTGCCAGCAGTTTTCCAGGTGGCCAGCCCCAGCATTTT. The chain recombines TRBV12-3 or TRBV12-4 with TRBJ1-5; D is uncertain. V lost 3 bases to trimming and J lost 7 bases, with 10 bases between them. CDR3 length: 13 amino acids.

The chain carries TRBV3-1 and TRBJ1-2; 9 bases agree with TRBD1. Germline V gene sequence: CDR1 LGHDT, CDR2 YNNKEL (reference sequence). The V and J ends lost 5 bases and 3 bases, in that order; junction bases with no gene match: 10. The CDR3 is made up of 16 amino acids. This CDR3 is CASSFSQGAWDYGYTF. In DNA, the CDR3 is TGTGCCAGCAGCTTTTCACAGGGGGCTTGGGACTATGGCTACACCTTC.

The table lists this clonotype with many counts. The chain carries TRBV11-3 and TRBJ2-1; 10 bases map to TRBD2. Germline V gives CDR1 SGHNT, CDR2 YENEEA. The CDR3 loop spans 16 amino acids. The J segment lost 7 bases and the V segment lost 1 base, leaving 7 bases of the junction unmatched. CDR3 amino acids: CASSLVALAGANEQFF. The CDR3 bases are TGTGCCAGCAGCTTAGTCGCCCTAGCGGGAGCGAATGAGCAGTTCTTC.

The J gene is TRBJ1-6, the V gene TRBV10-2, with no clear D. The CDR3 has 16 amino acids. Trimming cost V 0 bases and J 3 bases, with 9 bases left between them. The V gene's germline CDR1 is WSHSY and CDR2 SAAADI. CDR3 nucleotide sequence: TGCGCCAGCAGTGAGTCGATTGGGAGCTATAATTCACCCCTCCACTTT. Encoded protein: CASSESIGSYNSPLHF.

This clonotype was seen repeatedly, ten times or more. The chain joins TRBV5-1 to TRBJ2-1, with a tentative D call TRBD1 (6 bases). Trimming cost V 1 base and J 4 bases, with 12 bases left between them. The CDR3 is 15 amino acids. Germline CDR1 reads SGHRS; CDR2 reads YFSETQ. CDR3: CASSLLGAQYNEQFF. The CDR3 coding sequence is TGCGCCAGCAGCTTGTTGGGGGCGCAGTACAATGAGCAGTTCTTC.

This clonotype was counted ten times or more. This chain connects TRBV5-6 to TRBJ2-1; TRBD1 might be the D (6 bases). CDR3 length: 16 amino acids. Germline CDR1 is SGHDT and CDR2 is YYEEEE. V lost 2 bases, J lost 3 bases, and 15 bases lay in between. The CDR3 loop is CASSLPPGEGYNEQFF. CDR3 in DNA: TGTGCCAGCAGCTTACCCCCAGGGGAAGGCTACAATGAGCAGTTCTTC.

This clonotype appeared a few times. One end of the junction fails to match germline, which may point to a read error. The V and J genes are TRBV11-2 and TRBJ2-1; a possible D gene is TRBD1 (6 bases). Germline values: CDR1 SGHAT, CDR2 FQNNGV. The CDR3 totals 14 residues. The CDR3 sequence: CTSSFAQGLNEQFF. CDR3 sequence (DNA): TGTACCAGCAGCTTTGCGCAGGGGTTGAATGAGCAGTTCTTC. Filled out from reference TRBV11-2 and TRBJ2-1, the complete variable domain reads EAGVAQSPRYKIIEKRQSVAFWCNPISGHATLYWYQQILGQGPKLLIQFQNNGVVDDSQLPKDRFSAERLKGVDSTLKIQPAKLEDSAVYLCTSSFAQGLNEQFFGPGTRLTVL.

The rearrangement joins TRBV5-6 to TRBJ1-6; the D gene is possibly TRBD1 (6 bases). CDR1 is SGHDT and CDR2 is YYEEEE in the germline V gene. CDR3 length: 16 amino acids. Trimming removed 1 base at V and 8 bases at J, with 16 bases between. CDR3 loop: CASSLWGVTGDSPLHF. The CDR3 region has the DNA TGTGCCAGCAGCTTGTGGGGTGTGACAGGAGATTCACCCCTCCACTTT.

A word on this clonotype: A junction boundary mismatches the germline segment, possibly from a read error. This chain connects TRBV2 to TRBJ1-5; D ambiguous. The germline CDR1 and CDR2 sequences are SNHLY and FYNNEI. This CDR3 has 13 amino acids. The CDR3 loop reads CASSEDLGQPQHF. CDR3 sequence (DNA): TGTGCCAGCAGCGAAGATCTAGGTCAGCCCCAGCATTTT. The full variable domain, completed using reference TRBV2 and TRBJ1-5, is EPEVTQTPSHQVTQMGQEVILRCVPISNHLYFYWYRQILGQKVEFLVSFYNNEISEKSEIFDDQFSVERPDGSNFTLKIRSTKLEDSAMYFCASSEDLGQPQHFGDGTRLSIL.

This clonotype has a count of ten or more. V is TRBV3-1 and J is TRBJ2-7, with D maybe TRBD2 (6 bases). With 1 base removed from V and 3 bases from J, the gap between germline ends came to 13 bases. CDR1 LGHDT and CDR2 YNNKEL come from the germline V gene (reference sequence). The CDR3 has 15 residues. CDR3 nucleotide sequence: TGTGCCAGCAGCCAAGGTAATAGCGGAGTCTACGAGCAGTACTTC. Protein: CASSQGNSGVYEQYF.

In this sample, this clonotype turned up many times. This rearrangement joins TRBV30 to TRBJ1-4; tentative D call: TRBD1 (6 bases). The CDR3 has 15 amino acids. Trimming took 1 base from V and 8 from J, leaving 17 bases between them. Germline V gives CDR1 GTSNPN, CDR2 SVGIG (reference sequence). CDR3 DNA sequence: TGTGCCTGGAGTGGGGGGCAGGGACCGGGGGAAAAACTGTTTTTT. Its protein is CAWSGGQGPGEKLFF.

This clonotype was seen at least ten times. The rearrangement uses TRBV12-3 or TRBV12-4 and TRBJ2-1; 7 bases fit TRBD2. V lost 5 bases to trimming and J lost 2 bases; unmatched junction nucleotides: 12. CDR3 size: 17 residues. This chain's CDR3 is CASSPLGGEGPYNEQFF. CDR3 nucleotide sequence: TGTGCCAGCAGTCCTCTTGGGGGGGAGGGCCCCTACAATGAGCAGTTCTTC.

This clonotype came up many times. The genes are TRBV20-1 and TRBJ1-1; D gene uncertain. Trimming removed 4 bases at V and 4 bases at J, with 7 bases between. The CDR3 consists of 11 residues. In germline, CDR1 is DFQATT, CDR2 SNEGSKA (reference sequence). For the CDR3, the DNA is TGCAGTGCTACGCGGGGCACTGAAGCTTTCTTT. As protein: CSATRGTEAFF.

Written as DNA, the CDR3 is TGTGCCAGCAGTCCTATAAGTCCCCTGAACACTGAAGCTTTCTTT. This codes for CASSPISPLNTEAFF. The rearrangement links TRBV6-2 or TRBV6-3 to TRBJ1-1, with D hard to call. This CDR3 spans 15 amino acids. Trimming cost V 5 bases and J 0 bases, with 13 bases left between them. The germline V gene encodes CDR1 MNHEY and CDR2 SVGEGT.

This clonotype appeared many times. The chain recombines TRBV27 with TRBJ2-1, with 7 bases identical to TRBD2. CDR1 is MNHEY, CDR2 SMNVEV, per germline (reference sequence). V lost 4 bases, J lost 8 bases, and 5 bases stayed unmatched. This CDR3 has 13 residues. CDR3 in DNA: TGTGCCAGCAGTTATGGACTAGTCTATGAGCAGTTCTTC. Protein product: CASSYGLVYEQFF.